This T cell receptor beta chain was documented in a study of T cells in Graves' hyperthyroidism and ophthalmopathy. Study as a whole: At the time of initial diagnosis and before any treatment, peripheral blood was collected.

CDR3 length: 15 residues. Germline CDR1 reads LGHNA; CDR2 reads YSLEER. Trimming cost V 4 bases and J 1 base, with 8 bases left between them. Study-wide findings and caveats: The majority of expanded thyroid clonotypes above 0.001 also appeared in blood. Ophthalmopathy, as predicted by the model, came a median roughly 6.8 months after the prediction.

Amplification of TCR beta CDR3 regions used RNA as the template. Primed by the HTBI set, a first-round RT-PCR was run on the TCR CDR3. A single record per CDR3 protein comes from TCRdb applying MiXCR to the multiplex PCR reads. The table lists roughly 420,000 distinct CDR3 sequences, 15% to 17% of them singletons. Stable hyperthyroidism: no ophthalmopathy progression over 18 months of follow-up. This clonotype was detected a few times. The target antigen is unknown. The specimen was blood. The gene calls are TRBV4-3 and TRBJ2-6; D unclear. The TCR was taken from a woman aged 18-35 years with Graves' hyperthyroidism. CDR3 sequence (DNA): TGCGCCAGCAGCCGCGCAGATTCTGGGGCCAACGTCCTGACTTTC. Translation gives CASSRADSGANVLTF.